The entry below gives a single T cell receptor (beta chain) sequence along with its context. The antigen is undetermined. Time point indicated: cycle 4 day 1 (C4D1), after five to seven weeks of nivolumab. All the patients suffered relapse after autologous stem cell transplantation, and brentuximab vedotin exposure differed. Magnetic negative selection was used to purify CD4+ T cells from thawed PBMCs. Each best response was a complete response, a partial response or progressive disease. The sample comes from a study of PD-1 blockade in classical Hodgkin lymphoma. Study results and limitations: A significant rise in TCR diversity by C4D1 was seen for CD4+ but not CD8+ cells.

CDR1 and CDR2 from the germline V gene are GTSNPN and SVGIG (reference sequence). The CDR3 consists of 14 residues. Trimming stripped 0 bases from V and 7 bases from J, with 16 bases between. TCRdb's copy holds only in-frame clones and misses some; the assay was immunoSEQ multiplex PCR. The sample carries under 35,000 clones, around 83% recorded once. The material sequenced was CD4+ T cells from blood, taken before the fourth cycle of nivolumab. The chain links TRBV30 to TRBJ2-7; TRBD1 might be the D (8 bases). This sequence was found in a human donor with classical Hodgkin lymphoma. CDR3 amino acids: CAWSVSRGRGEQYF. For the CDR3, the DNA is TGTGCCTGGAGTGTATCCAGGGGGCGGGGGGAGCAGTACTTC.